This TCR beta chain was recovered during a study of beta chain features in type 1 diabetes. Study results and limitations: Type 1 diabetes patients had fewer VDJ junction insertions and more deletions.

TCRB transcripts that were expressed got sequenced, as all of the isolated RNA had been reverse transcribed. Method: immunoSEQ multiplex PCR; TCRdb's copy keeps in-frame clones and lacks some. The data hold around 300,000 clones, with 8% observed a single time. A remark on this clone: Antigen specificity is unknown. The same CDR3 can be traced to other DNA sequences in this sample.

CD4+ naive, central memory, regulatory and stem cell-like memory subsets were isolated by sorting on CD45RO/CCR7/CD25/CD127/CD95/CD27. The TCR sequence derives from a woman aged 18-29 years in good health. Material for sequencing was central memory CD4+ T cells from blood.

CDR3 nucleotides: TGTGCCACCAGCAGAGGTAGCTCTGGGGCCAACGTCCTGACTTTC. Translating it yields CATSRGSSGANVLTF. This rearrangement joins TRBV15 to TRBJ2-6; no clear D. The CDR3 totals 15 residues. The germline V gene encodes CDR1 LNHNV and CDR2 YYDKDF (reference sequence). V was shortened by 1 base and J by 0 bases, with 4 bases between the two germline ends.